Below, 10 T cell receptor beta chains from the same sample are listed, as sequenced in a study of patients and donors after allogeneic stem cell transplantation. TCRdb re-derived calls from the RT-PCR reads in MiXCR, one entry per CDR3 protein. The sample records about a million distinct CDR3 sequences, about a sixth being singletons. The sample comprised blood, either unsorted or a sorted T cell fraction (not recorded which). The origin of the receptors is a human donor who was either an allogeneic HSCT recipient or a stem cell or donor lymphocyte infusion donor (not recorded which). It is not recorded whose cells these are; they may come from a transplant donor.

This clonotype was recorded only once. CDR3 sequence (DNA): TGTGCCGCTGCGGGGACAGGGAACACCGGGGAGCTGTTTTTT. The encoded protein is CAAAGTGNTGELFF. This sequence joins TRBV10-3 and TRBJ2-2; 8 positions match TRBD1. Trimming cost V 11 bases and J 1 base; bases outside gene matches: 6. The CDR3 runs 14 residues. Germline CDR1 ENHRY, CDR2 SYGVKD.

The chain recombines TRBV15 with TRBJ2-1, with 7 bases aligning to TRBD1. Per the germline V gene, CDR1 is LNHNV and CDR2 is YYDKDF (reference sequence). V trimming: 1 base; J trimming: 7 bases; junction bases outside the gene matches: 7. The CDR3 has 15 residues. DNA for the CDR3: TGTGCCACCAGCAGAGCAATAGGACAGGATAATGAGCAGTTCTTC. Translation: CATSRAIGQDNEQFF.

This clonotype has a handful of counts. The chain carries TRBV10-3 and TRBJ1-1; a possible D gene is TRBD1 (5 bases). CDR3 length equals 13 residues. Germline V lookup: CDR1 ENHRY, CDR2 SYGVKD. Trimming took off 2 bases at V and 1 base at J, with 5 bases between the two ends. In DNA form, the CDR3 reads TGTGCCATCAGTGAGACAGGGAACACTGAAGCTTTCTTT. The encoded protein is CAISETGNTEAFF.

This clonotype came up a few times. The CDR3 sequence: CASRTLETQYF. The DNA of the CDR3 is TGTGCCAGCAGGACCCTGGAGACCCAGTACTTC. The V call is TRBV11-2, the J call TRBJ2-5, with D uncertain. The CDR3 contains 11 residues. Deletions cut 6 bases from V and 5 bases from J, with 7 bases between. Germline assignment: CDR1 SGHAT and CDR2 FQNNGV.

The genes are TRBV6-1 and TRBJ1-2, with TRBD1 as a possible D gene (6 bases). Trimming removed 6 bases from V and 4 bases from J, with 12 bases in between. The CDR3 is 13 residues long. Germline lookup yields CDR1 MNHNS and CDR2 SASEGT. The CDR3 sequence: CASRRGTPYGYTF. Written as DNA, the CDR3 is TGTGCCAGCAGACGGGGGACACCCTATGGCTACACCTTC.

The sample holds a few counts of this clonotype. V usage is TRBV10-3 and J usage is TRBJ1-1, with 9 nucleotides matching TRBD1. The CDR3 consists of 15 residues. Germline-derived CDR1 and CDR2 are ENHRY and SYGVKD. Trimming took 2 bases from V and 4 from J; bases not matched to a gene: 5. The CDR3 DNA follows: TGTGCCATCAGTGAGGACAGGGGGGAGGGCACTGAAGCTTTCTTT. Protein: CAISEDRGEGTEAFF.

In its sample, this clonotype was seen a few times. The chain is built from TRBV11-2 and TRBJ2-7, with 8 bases matching TRBD1. The CDR3 consists of 15 residues. Losses at the gene ends were 2 bases for V and 2 bases for J; bases not matched to a gene: 5. The germline V gene has CDR1 SGHAT and CDR2 FQNNGV. The CDR3 protein is CASSLFGTGTYEQYF. CDR3 in DNA: TGTGCCAGCAGCTTATTCGGGACAGGAACCTACGAGCAGTACTTC.

A note on this clonotype: The junction departs from the called germline gene at one end, perhaps through a read error. V gene TRBV24-1 combines with J gene TRBJ2-2, with a tentative D call TRBD2 (6 bases). There are 13 residues in the CDR3. Germline assignment: CDR1 KGHDR and CDR2 SFDVKD. As DNA, the CDR3 is TGTGCCACCAGTGATTTTGTCGGCGGGGAGCTGGTTTTT. It is translated as CATSDFVGGELVF.

V and J are TRBV12-3 or TRBV12-4 and TRBJ2-1; 9 bases are shared with TRBD2. V gave up 7 bases and J gave up 8 bases; unmatched junction bases: 9. The CDR3 is made up of 14 amino acids. The CDR3 DNA follows: TGTGCCAGCACTAGGGTAGCGGGAGACCATGAGCAGTTCTTC. Amino acids: CASTRVAGDHEQFF.

The V gene is TRBV20-1, the J gene TRBJ1-5; D is unresolved. The CDR3 is 14 residues long. V lost 3 bases to trimming and J lost 4 bases, with 13 bases between them. Germline loops: CDR1 DFQATT, CDR2 SNEGSKA (reference sequence). This CDR3 reads CSASGEVGNQPQHF. CDR3 nucleotides: TGCAGTGCTAGTGGTGAGGTTGGAAATCAGCCCCAGCATTTT.